This is a list of T cell receptor beta chains from one sample in a study of blood T cell repertoires in COVID-19. Assay: immunoSEQ multiplex PCR; the TCRdb copy retains only in-frame clones and omits some. The repertoire includes around 230,000 clones, 85% of them detected once, and approximately 5.1% sits in the top ten. Input material: peripheral blood. The receptors here all came from a man aged 45-65 years with COVID-19, enrolled during active disease. Each CDR3 is given with its conserved first and last residue. A D gene is named only where the DNA matches it firmly. Clone size is not always given. Where it is, it says once, few, many or a class for expanded clones.

>TRBV5-1|TRBD2|TRBJ2-1|.
CASSSGLAGVYNEQFF
TGCGCCAGCAGCTCGGGACTAGCGGGGGTGTACAATGAGCAGTTCTTC
>TRBV27|.|TRBJ2-3|.
CASEGGTTDTQYF
TGTGCCAGCGAGGGCGGGACCACAGATACGCAGTATTTT
>TRBV19|TRBD1|TRBJ1-2|.
CASSQGQLGYTF
TGTGCCAGTAGCCAGGGACAGCTGGGCTACACCTTC
>TRBV28|.|TRBJ1-2|.
CASSLHTGYTF
TGTGCCAGCAGTTTACACACTGGCTACACCTTC
>TRBV7-3|TRBD2|TRBJ2-1|.
CASSQLAGGHSEQFF
TGTGCCAGCAGCCAACTAGCGGGGGGCCATAGTGAGCAGTTCTTC
>TRBV7-8|.|TRBJ1-4|.
CASSLRAETEKLFF
TGTGCCAGCAGCTTGCGGGCCGAGACTGAAAAACTGTTTTTT
>TRBV6-2/TRBV6-3|.|TRBJ2-2|.
CASSYPTGMGTGELFF
TGTGCCAGCAGTTACCCCACAGGGATGGGCACCGGGGAGCTGTTTTTT
>TRBV9|TRBD1|TRBJ2-7|.
CASSGGQGATYEQYF
TGTGCCAGCAGCGGAGGACAGGGGGCAACCTACGAGCAGTACTTC
>TRBV29-1|.|TRBJ2-1|.
CSVETGEQFF
TGCAGCGTTGAGACGGGAGAGCAGTTCTTC
>TRBV4-2|TRBD2|TRBJ2-1|.
CASSPLAGSSSYNEQFF
TGTGCCAGCAGCCCCTTAGCGGGGTCGAGCTCCTACAATGAGCAGTTCTTC
>TRBV5-1|.|TRBJ1-6|.
CASSLDRSNSPLHF
TGCGCCAGCAGCTTGGATAGGAGTAATTCACCCCTCCACTTT
>TRBV7-9|.|TRBJ2-2|.
CASSHSGAGELFF
TGTGCCAGCAGCCACAGCGGTGCCGGGGAGCTGTTTTTT
>TRBV3-1/TRBV3-2|TRBD1|TRBJ1-6|.
CASSQVEGARSPLHF
TGTGCCAGCAGCCAAGTAGAGGGGGCTCGTTCACCCCTCCACTTT
>TRBV11-2|TRBD1|TRBJ1-5|.
CASKVQGAGNQPQHF
TGTGCCAGCAAGGTGCAGGGGGCTGGCAATCAGCCCCAGCATTTT
>TRBV6-5|.|TRBJ2-3|.
CASRGLRGQYF
TGTGCCAGCAGGGGTTTAAGAGGGCAGTATTTT
>TRBV6-5|TRBD1|TRBJ2-5|.
CAGRGPRQTQYF
TGTGCCGGCAGGGGGCCACGACAGACCCAGTACTTC
>TRBV19|.|TRBJ1-6|.
CASSIRTAYNSPLHF
TGTGCCAGTAGTATCCGGACAGCCTATAATTCACCCCTCCACTTT
>TRBV2|.|TRBJ2-1|.
CASMDNPHTGPHSYNEQFF
TGTGCCAGCATGGACAATCCCCACACAGGTCCGCACTCCTACAATGAGCAGTTCTTC
>TRBV5-1|TRBD1|TRBJ1-2|few
CASSPGVQGNNYGYTF
TGCGCCAGCAGCCCCGGGGTACAGGGGAATAACTATGGCTACACCTTC
>TRBV11-2|TRBD1|TRBJ2-7|.
CASTPDRASYEQYF
TGTGCCAGCACCCCGGACAGGGCATCCTACGAGCAGTACTTC
>TRBV7-2|.|TRBJ1-3|many
CASRLTGGRTGNTIYF
TGTGCCAGCAGACTTACGGGAGGGAGGACTGGAAACACCATATATTTT
>TRBV7-9|.|TRBJ1-2|.
CASSFAGYGYTF
TGTGCCAGCAGCTTCGCGGGTTACGGCTACACCTTC
>TRBV6-2/TRBV6-3|.|TRBJ1-2|.
CASSPDSFHYGYTF
TGTGCCAGCAGCCCTGACAGTTTTCACTATGGCTACACCTTC